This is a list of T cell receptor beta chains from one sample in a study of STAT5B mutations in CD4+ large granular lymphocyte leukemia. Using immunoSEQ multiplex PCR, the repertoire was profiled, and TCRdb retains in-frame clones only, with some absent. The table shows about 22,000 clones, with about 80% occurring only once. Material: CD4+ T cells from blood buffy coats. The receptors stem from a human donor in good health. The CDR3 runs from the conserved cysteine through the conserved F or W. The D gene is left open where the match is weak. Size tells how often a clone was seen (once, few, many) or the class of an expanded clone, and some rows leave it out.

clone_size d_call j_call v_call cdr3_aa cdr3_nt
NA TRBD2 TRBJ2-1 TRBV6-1 CASSEVLAGEGEQFF TGTGCCAGCAGTGAGGTCCTAGCGGGGGAAGGGGAGCAGTTCTTC
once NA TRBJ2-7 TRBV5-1 CASSSQGGTYEQYF TGCGCCAGCAGTTCACAGGGGGGGACCTACGAGCAGTACTTC
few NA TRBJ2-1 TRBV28 CASSLRNEQFF TGTGCCAGCAGTCTAAGAAATGAGCAGTTCTTC
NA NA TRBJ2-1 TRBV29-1 CSVVRTTGNEQFF TGCAGCGTTGTGAGGACGACTGGAAATGAGCAGTTCTTC
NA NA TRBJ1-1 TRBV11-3 CASSLRGYTEAFF TGTGCCAGCAGCTTACGGGGTTACACTGAAGCTTTCTTT
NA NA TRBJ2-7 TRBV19 CASSIDQGRITEQYF TGTGCCAGTAGTATAGATCAAGGGCGAATCACCGAGCAGTACTTC
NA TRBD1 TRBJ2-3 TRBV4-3 CASSQVPGQVTDTQYF TGCGCCAGCAGCCAAGTCCCGGGACAGGTCACAGATACGCAGTATTTT
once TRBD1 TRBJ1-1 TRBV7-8 CASSIGTGKMNTEAFF TGTGCCAGCAGCATCGGGACAGGGAAAATGAACACTGAAGCTTTCTTT
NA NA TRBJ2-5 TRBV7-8 CASSRGRAGTRKYQETQYF TGTGCCAGCAGTCGGGGGCGGGCAGGGACACGAAAGTACCAAGAGACCCAGTACTTC
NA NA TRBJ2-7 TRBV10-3 CAISPKARDEQYF TGTGCCATCAGCCCGAAGGCGAGAGACGAGCAGTACTTC
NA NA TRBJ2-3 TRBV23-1 CASSQLSTDTQYF TGCGCCAGCAGTCAACTCAGCACAGATACGCAGTATTTT
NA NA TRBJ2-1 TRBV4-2 CASSQDARLLGSYNEQFF TGTGCCAGCAGCCAAGATGCCCGACTCCTCGGGTCCTACAATGAGCAGTTCTTC
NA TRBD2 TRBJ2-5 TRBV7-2 CASSFGLAGETQYF TGTGCCAGCAGCTTCGGACTAGCGGGAGAGACCCAGTACTTC
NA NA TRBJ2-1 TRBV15 CATSRDLTVNEQFF TGTGCCACCAGCAGAGATCTGACAGTCAATGAGCAGTTCTTC
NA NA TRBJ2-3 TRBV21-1 CASSNKQTSRRTDTQYF TGTGCCAGCAGCAATAAGCAGACTAGCCGCCGCACAGATACGCAGTATTTT
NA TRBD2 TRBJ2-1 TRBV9 CASSVHEPGTSGRAIYNEQFF TGTGCCAGCAGCGTCCATGAACCCGGGACTAGCGGGAGGGCCATCTACAATGAGCAGTTCTTC
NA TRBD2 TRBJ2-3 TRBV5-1 CASSPGGFTDTQYF TGCGCCAGCAGCCCGGGGGGGTTCACAGATACGCAGTATTTT
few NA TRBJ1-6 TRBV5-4 CASSFWCPLHF TGTGCCAGCAGCTTTTGGTGCCCCCTCCACTTT
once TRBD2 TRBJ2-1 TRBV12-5 CASGLSGTSNEQFF TGTGCTAGTGGTTTGTCCGGGACTAGCAATGAGCAGTTCTTC
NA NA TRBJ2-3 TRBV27 CASSFIGDTQYF TGTGCCAGCAGTTTTATAGGAGATACGCAGTATTTT
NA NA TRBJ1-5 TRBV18 CASSYQGNSNQPQHF TGTGCCAGCTCATACCAAGGGAATAGCAATCAGCCCCAGCATTTT
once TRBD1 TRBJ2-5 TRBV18 CASSPGQGKETQYF TGTGCCAGCTCACCGGGACAGGGTAAAGAGACCCAGTACTTC
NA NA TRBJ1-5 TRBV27 CASSLRGGNDSNQPQHF TGTGCCAGCAGTTTACGCGGCGGGAACGATAGCAATCAGCCCCAGCATTTT
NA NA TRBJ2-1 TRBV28 CASGSSYNEQFF TGTGCCAGCGGGAGTAGTTACAATGAGCAGTTCTTC
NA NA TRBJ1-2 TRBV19 CASTHRAGGSGGYTF TGTGCCAGTACACACAGGGCGGGCGGCTCGGGCGGCTACACCTTC
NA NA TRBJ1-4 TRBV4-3 CASSQSPGKNEKLFF TGCGCCAGCAGCCAATCCCCCGGGAAAAATGAAAAACTGTTTTTT
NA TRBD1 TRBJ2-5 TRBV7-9 CASSLQTGGEETQYF TGTGCCAGCAGCCTCCAGACAGGGGGCGAGGAGACCCAGTACTTC
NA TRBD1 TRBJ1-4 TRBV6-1 CASSERRPGTGNEKLFF TGTGCCAGCAGCGAAAGAAGACCAGGGACAGGGAATGAAAAACTGTTTTTT
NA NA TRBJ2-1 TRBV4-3 CASSQTRDGGYNEQFF TGCGCCAGCAGCCAAACCCGGGACGGAGGGTACAATGAGCAGTTCTTC
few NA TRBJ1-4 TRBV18 CASSPVGGRPNEKLFF TGTGCCAGCTCACCAGTTGGAGGCAGACCAAATGAAAAACTGTTTTTT
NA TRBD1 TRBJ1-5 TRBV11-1 CASSPRDRGSQPQHF TGTGCCAGCAGCCCCCGGGACAGGGGCTCTCAGCCCCAGCATTTT
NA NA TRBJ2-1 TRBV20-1 CSARQLAEQFF TGCAGTGCTAGGCAACTAGCCGAGCAGTTCTTC
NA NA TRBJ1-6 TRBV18 CASSGNTHNSPLHF TGTGCCAGCTCCGGGAACACTCATAATTCACCCCTCCACTTT